These T cell receptor beta chains were read from a single sample in a study of T cell responses to AZD1222 COVID-19 vaccine. Measured with immunoSEQ multiplex PCR; TCRdb has only the in-frame clones, and not every one. This sample carries 130,000 to 150,000 clones, about 92% of them seen once, and the ten largest clones take approximately 2%. Specimen: peripheral blood, collected on day 0 of AZD1222 vaccination. The source of these receptors is an adult in good health. Each CDR3 is given with its conserved first and last residue. A D gene is named only where the DNA matches it firmly. Size is omitted from some rows. Given values are once, few, many or a class for expanded clones.

cdr3_aa	cdr3_nt	d_call	j_call	clone_size	v_call
CASSVDGRNLQETQYF	TGTGCCAGCAGCGTAGATGGGCGGAACCTACAAGAGACCCAGTACTTC	.	TRBJ2-5	.	TRBV9
CASSSGPNNSPLHF	TGTGCCAGCAGCTCGGGTCCGAATAATTCACCCCTCCACTTT	.	TRBJ1-6	.	TRBV7-2
CASRTDRGFTGELFF	TGCGCCAGCAGGACGGACAGGGGGTTTACCGGGGAGCTGTTTTTT	TRBD1	TRBJ2-2	.	TRBV5-1
CASSPGPREQYF	TGTGCCAGCAGCCCGGGCCCTCGGGAGCAGTACTTC	.	TRBJ2-7	.	TRBV3-1/TRBV3-2
CASSPLGVGNTEAFF	TGTGCCAGCTCACCTCTGGGGGTCGGGAACACTGAAGCTTTCTTT	.	TRBJ1-1	.	TRBV18
CASSQKMNTEAFF	TGTGCCAGCAGCCAGAAGATGAACACTGAAGCTTTCTTT	.	TRBJ1-1	.	TRBV14
CASSQTANSPLHF	TGTGCCAGCAGCCAGACCGCAAATTCACCCCTCCACTTT	.	TRBJ1-6	.	TRBV5-4
CASSIVSTRRETQYF	TGTGCCAGTAGTATAGTCTCGACTAGACGAGAGACCCAGTACTTC	.	TRBJ2-5	.	TRBV19
CASSWGTAQETQYF	TGCGCCAGCAGCTGGGGCACAGCTCAAGAGACCCAGTACTTC	.	TRBJ2-5	once	TRBV5-1
CASSPELGFGTEAFF	TGTGCCAGCAGCCCCGAACTAGGGTTTGGGACTGAAGCTTTCTTT	.	TRBJ1-1	few	TRBV3-1/TRBV3-2
CASSRSESNQPQHF	TGTGCCAGTAGTCGGAGCGAAAGCAATCAGCCCCAGCATTTT	.	TRBJ1-5	.	TRBV19
CSASGGPPYEQYF	TGCAGTGCTAGTGGTGGGCCACCATACGAGCAGTACTTC	.	TRBJ2-7	.	TRBV20-1
CASRSREGSPNEKLFF	TGTGCCAGTAGAAGCCGGGAGGGATCCCCTAATGAAAAACTGTTTTTT	.	TRBJ1-4	.	TRBV19
CASSLVTQETQYF	TGTGCCAGCAGTTTGGTGACCCAAGAGACCCAGTACTTC	.	TRBJ2-5	.	TRBV12-3/TRBV12-4
CASSPERSWSYEQYF	TGTGCCAGCTCACCAGAACGCAGCTGGTCCTACGAGCAGTACTTC	.	TRBJ2-7	.	TRBV18
CASSRGLALAKNIQYF	TGTGCCAGCAGCCGAGGACTTGCCCTAGCCAAAAACATTCAGTACTTC	.	TRBJ2-4	.	TRBV3-1/TRBV3-2
CASSPSWTLVYEQYF	TGTGCCAGCTCACCCTCGTGGACCCTCGTTTACGAGCAGTACTTC	.	TRBJ2-7	.	TRBV18
CASSQGIYPSKETQYF	TGTGCCAGCAGCCAGGGTATATACCCAAGCAAAGAGACCCAGTACTTC	.	TRBJ2-5	.	TRBV3-1/TRBV3-2
CATSGLLGETQYF	TGTGCCACCAGCGGACTGCTCGGGGAGACCCAGTACTTC	.	TRBJ2-5	.	TRBV15
CASSPSSGQSGYTF	TGTGCCAGCAGCCCGTCCTCAGGACAGTCTGGCTACACCTTC	.	TRBJ1-2	.	TRBV11-1
CASSLRQGDSPLHF	TGTGCCAGCAGCTTGAGGCAGGGTGATTCACCCCTCCACTTT	.	TRBJ1-6	.	TRBV5-5
CASSQQGAGAGGYTF	TGTGCCAGCAGCCAACAGGGGGCCGGTGCTGGTGGCTACACCTTC	TRBD1	TRBJ1-2	.	TRBV4-2
CASSVTGYTEAFF	TGCGCCAGCAGTGTGACAGGGTACACTGAAGCTTTCTTT	TRBD1	TRBJ1-1	.	TRBV10-2
CAKRDGNFSGNTIYF	TGTGCCAAACGGGACGGAAATTTCTCTGGAAACACCATATATTTT	.	TRBJ1-3	.	TRBV27
CASSEEGGYYGYTF	TGTGCCAGCAGTGAAGAGGGTGGGTACTATGGCTACACCTTC	.	TRBJ1-2	.	TRBV2
CASSFDRGIYGYTF	TGTGCCAGCAGTTTTGACAGGGGGATCTATGGCTACACCTTC	TRBD1	TRBJ1-2	.	TRBV6-5
CAASGVANEQYF	TGTGCTGCTAGCGGAGTGGCAAACGAGCAGTACTTC	TRBD2	TRBJ2-7	.	TRBV19
CATSSTTGSGTGELFF	TGTGCCACCAGCTCTACGACAGGGAGTGGCACCGGGGAGCTGTTTTTT	TRBD1	TRBJ2-2	.	TRBV15
CASSRWDREYEQYF	TGTGCCAGTAGTCGTTGGGACAGGGAATACGAGCAGTACTTC	TRBD1	TRBJ2-7	.	TRBV19
CASSKETGLNNEKLFF	TGTGCCAGCAGTAAAGAGACAGGGCTTAATAATGAAAAACTGTTTTTT	TRBD1	TRBJ1-4	.	TRBV25-1
CASSGEGSPKNNEQFF	TGTGCCAGCAGCGGAGAGGGGAGCCCCAAAAACAATGAGCAGTTCTTC	.	TRBJ2-1	.	TRBV7-9
CASRLDGENSPLHF	TGTGCCAGCAGATTGGACGGAGAGAATTCACCCCTCCACTTT	.	TRBJ1-6	.	TRBV7-3
CASSPQPGQGPYNEQFF	TGTGCCAGCTCACCGCAACCGGGACAGGGGCCCTACAATGAGCAGTTCTTC	TRBD1	TRBJ2-1	.	TRBV18
CTSSSRLTSRVGPHYNEQFF	TGCACCAGCAGCTCCCGACTAACTAGTCGGGTGGGGCCCCACTACAATGAGCAGTTCTTC	.	TRBJ2-1	.	TRBV1
CASSLRQDPYNEQFF	TGTGCCAGCAGCTTAAGACAGGATCCATACAATGAGCAGTTCTTC	.	TRBJ2-1	.	TRBV11-2
CASSPTGDPPNTEAFF	TGCGCCAGCAGCCCCACAGGAGACCCACCGAACACTGAAGCTTTCTTT	.	TRBJ1-1	.	TRBV5-1
CASSRTIDTQYF	TGTGCCAGCAGTCGGACAATAGATACGCAGTATTTT	.	TRBJ2-3	once	TRBV6-2/TRBV6-3
CASSPSAEASQYF	TGTGCCAGCTCACCATCGGCGGAAGCATCCCAGTACTTC	.	TRBJ2-5	.	TRBV18
CASSSIKLGNTEAFF	TGTGCCAGTAGCTCTATAAAGCTCGGGAACACTGAAGCTTTCTTT	.	TRBJ1-1	.	TRBV19
CASSLSLHSNQPQHF	TGTGCCAGCAGTTTATCTCTCCATAGCAATCAGCCCCAGCATTTT	.	TRBJ1-5	.	TRBV27
CASSIWEGQGANQPQHF	TGTGCCAGTAGTATCTGGGAGGGACAGGGGGCGAATCAGCCCCAGCATTTT	TRBD1	TRBJ1-5	.	TRBV19
CASSYSGVNNSPLHF	TGTGCCAGCAGTTACTCAGGGGTTAATAATTCACCCCTCCACTTT	.	TRBJ1-6	.	TRBV6-5
CASKKDRAAYNSPLHF	TGTGCCAGCAAGAAGGACAGGGCCGCCTATAATTCACCCCTCCACTTT	TRBD1	TRBJ1-6	.	TRBV6-6
CASSSSDRGIAEQYF	TGCGCCAGCAGCTCTTCGGACAGGGGAATTGCCGAGCAGTACTTC	TRBD1	TRBJ2-7	.	TRBV5-1
CASSLGGLAGVKNEQFF	TGTGCCAGCAGCTTGGGGGGACTAGCGGGAGTAAAGAATGAGCAGTTCTTC	TRBD2	TRBJ2-1	.	TRBV5-4
CASSTYTGTTNEKLFF	TGTGCCAGCAGCACATACACAGGGACAACTAATGAAAAACTGTTTTTT	.	TRBJ1-4	.	TRBV7-6
CASSWSGGTEAFF	TGTGCCAGCAGCTGGTCCGGCGGGACTGAAGCTTTCTTT	.	TRBJ1-1	.	TRBV7-3
CASSSLGGEQYF	TGCGCCAGCAGCTCTTTGGGGGGGGAGCAGTACTTC	TRBD2	TRBJ2-7	.	TRBV4-1
CASSYQQRGRETQYF	TGTGCCAGCAGCTACCAGCAGCGGGGTAGGGAGACCCAGTACTTC	TRBD2	TRBJ2-5	.	TRBV7-8
CASSLGQNTEAFF	TGTGCCAGCAGCTTAGGACAGAACACTGAAGCTTTCTTT	.	TRBJ1-1	.	TRBV7-8
CASSWGVATNEKLFF	TGTGCCAGCAGCTGGGGAGTAGCAACTAATGAAAAACTGTTTTTT	.	TRBJ1-4	.	TRBV7-8
CASSFRGGPSTEAFF	TGCGCCAGCAGCTTCAGAGGGGGGCCTAGCACTGAAGCTTTCTTT	.	TRBJ1-1	.	TRBV5-1
CASSQYSGEQYF	TGTGCCAGCAGCCAGTATAGTGGCGAGCAGTACTTC	.	TRBJ2-7	.	TRBV3-1/TRBV3-2
CASRDDRGYNSPLHF	TGTGCCAGCAGGGATGACAGGGGCTATAATTCACCCCTCCACTTT	TRBD1	TRBJ1-6	.	TRBV2
CASSPSGTGRRAKNIQYF	TGTGCCAGCAGCCCGTCCGGGACAGGGAGACGAGCCAAAAACATTCAGTACTTC	TRBD1	TRBJ2-4	.	TRBV14
CASSSGLAGVETQYF	TGTGCCAGCTCATCTGGACTAGCGGGAGTGGAGACCCAGTACTTC	TRBD2	TRBJ2-5	.	TRBV18